This T cell receptor beta chain was sequenced for a study of metastatic and nonmetastatic thyroid tumors. Study observations and caveats: Patients with malignant thyroid tumors reportedly had significantly higher TCR beta diversity than those with benign nodules, in blood and tumor.

The CDR3 has 16 amino acids. CDR1 and CDR2 (germline): SGHVS, FNYEAQ. V was pared by 1 base and J by 7 bases, with 5 bases of the junction left unmatched. TCRdb re-clonotyped the PCR reads via MiXCR. This table has fewer than 40,000 clones, 25% to 30% appearing once. No patient received treatment before thyroid surgery. In regard to this clone: Its antigen is as yet unknown.

Sequenced: blood. J is TRBJ2-1 and V is TRBV7-6, with TRBD2 matching 12 bases. This TCR came from a female donor with papillary thyroid cancer or a benign thyroid nodule (not recorded which). Some clones in this sample may be carry-over from other donors' samples. CDR3 sequence: CASSLVLAGGRNEQFF. CDR3 DNA sequence: TGTGCCAGCAGCTTAGTTCTAGCGGGAGGGAGGAATGAGCAGTTCTTC.